Below, 30 T cell receptor beta chains from the same sample are listed, as sequenced in a study of T cell responses to AZD1222 COVID-19 vaccine. TCRdb keeps only in-frame clones here, not all; method: immunoSEQ multiplex PCR. This sample has about 120,000 clones; over 85% occur once, and the top ten carry 8% to 9.5%. The specimen was peripheral blood, collected on day 0 of AZD1222 vaccination. The receptors originated from an adult in good health.

The chain combines TRBV3-1 (or the pseudogene TRBV3-2) with TRBJ2-2, with D perhaps given as TRBD1 or TRBD2 (5 bases each). CDR3 length: 15 amino acids. In germline, CDR1 is LGHDT, CDR2 YNNKEL (reference sequence). Trimming stripped 1 base from V and 6 bases from J, with 12 bases between. The CDR3 loop reads CASSQGLAGSGELFF. CDR3 DNA sequence: TGTGCCAGCAGCCAAGGGCTAGCAGGGTCCGGGGAGCTGTTTTTT.

This chain links TRBV30 with TRBJ1-3; 7 bases are a match to TRBD1. This CDR3 spans 16 amino acids. CDR1 is GTSNPN, CDR2 SVGIG, per germline (reference sequence). The trim removed 2 bases at V and 2 bases at J, leaving 9 bases unmatched. CDR3 coding DNA: TGTGCCTGGAGTACCCTACAGGGGAATGCTGGAAACACCATATATTTT. Residues: CAWSTLQGNAGNTIYF.

V usage is TRBV11-2 and J usage is TRBJ1-1, with a weak D call TRBD1 (5 bases). The germline V gene encodes CDR1 SGHAT and CDR2 FQNNGV. Trimming took 1 base from V and 4 from J, leaving 10 bases between them. This CDR3 comprises 14 residues. The CDR3 reads CASSLGPGSTEAFF. The CDR3 nucleotides are TGTGCCAGCAGCTTAGGCCCAGGGAGCACTGAAGCTTTCTTT.

The J gene is TRBJ1-2, the V gene TRBV5-6, with 12 bases that match TRBD1. Germline loops: CDR1 SGHDT, CDR2 YYEEEE. V lost 3 bases, J lost 8 bases, and 8 bases stayed unmatched. The CDR3 loop spans 15 amino acids. The DNA of the CDR3 is TGTGCCAGCAGCTCCCCGGGACAGGGGGCGCGCGGCTACACCTTC. It translates to CASSSPGQGARGYTF.

The chain has TRBV10-1 and TRBJ1-1, with 9 bases aligning to TRBD1. Germline CDR1 reads WNHNN; CDR2 reads SYGVQD (reference sequence). The CDR3 spans 13 residues. The V and J ends lost 7 bases and 5 bases, in that order; junction bases with no gene match: 5. The CDR3 region has the DNA TGCGCCAGCATGCGACAGGGGGGGACTGAAGCTTTCTTT. It specifies CASMRQGGTEAFF.

The rearrangement uses TRBV11-2 and TRBJ2-7, with D maybe TRBD1 (7 bases). With 5 bases removed from V and 2 bases from J, the gap between germline ends came to 16 bases. Germline V CDR1 and CDR2: SGHAT, FQNNGV. CDR3 length: 15 residues. The CDR3 spells CASSLPGGQAYEQYF. CDR3 nucleotide sequence: TGTGCCAGCAGCCTGCCAGGGGGGCAAGCCTACGAGCAGTACTTC.

The CDR3 DNA reads TGTGCCAGCAGCTTAGGGGAGAATCAGCCCCAGCATTTT. Translation: CASSLGENQPQHF. The V gene is TRBV7-6, the J gene TRBJ1-5; D gene uncertain. Germline-derived CDR1 and CDR2 are SGHVS and FNYEAQ. The CDR3 spans 13 residues. The V end lost 1 base, the J end lost 4 bases, and 5 bases lay between the germline ends.

The V call is TRBV10-1, the J call TRBJ1-1, with 9 bases fitting TRBD1. CDR1 and CDR2 (germline): WNHNN, SYGVQD (reference sequence). The CDR3 is made up of 16 amino acids. J gave up 5 bases and V 6 bases, and 13 bases lay outside the gene matches. For the CDR3, the DNA is TGCGCCAGCAGCGCCGGGAACAGGGGGCTGCTAACTGAAGCTTTCTTT. This encodes CASSAGNRGLLTEAFF.

The J gene is TRBJ2-3, the V gene TRBV18; D perhaps matches TRBD1 (5 bases). V was cut by 2 bases and J by 5 bases, with 17 bases left in between. Looked up from germline, CDR1 is KGHSH and CDR2 is LQKENI. There are 16 residues in the CDR3. The CDR3: CASSPGIWQGLDTQYF. DNA for the CDR3: TGTGCCAGCTCACCAGGGATCTGGCAGGGTCTAGATACGCAGTATTTT.

Of note for this clone: Other nucleotide sequences in the sample specify the same CDR3. The V gene is TRBV5-1, the J gene TRBJ1-1, with TRBD1 identical over 7 bases. Germline-derived CDR1 and CDR2 are SGHRS and YFSETQ. Trimming removed 2 bases from V and 0 bases from J; junction bases left unmatched: 1. The CDR3 has 14 residues. The CDR3 bases are TGCGCCAGCAGCTTACAGGGGATGAACACTGAAGCTTTCTTT. Protein product: CASSLQGMNTEAFF.

This chain uses TRBV18 with TRBJ1-6; D is uncertain. The CDR3 consists of 16 residues. CDR1 KGHSH and CDR2 LQKENI come from the germline V gene. Trimming pared 2 bases from V and 2 bases from J, leaving 10 bases between. The CDR3 region is CASSPGRITYNSPLHF. The CDR3 coding sequence is TGTGCCAGCTCACCAGGGAGGATTACCTATAATTCACCCCTCCACTTT.

The chain has TRBV7-6 and TRBJ2-5; the D is unclear. This CDR3 is 14 amino acids long. With 2 bases removed from V and 1 base from J, the gap between germline ends came to 8 bases. CDR1 is SGHVS, CDR2 FNYEAQ, per germline. Written as DNA, the CDR3 is TGTGCCAGCAGCTTAACGCGGTCCCAAGAGACCCAGTACTTC. It encodes CASSLTRSQETQYF.

Concerning this clone: At one of its ends the junction is not consistent with the germline gene, which may arise from a read error. The V gene is TRBV7-6, the J gene TRBJ2-5; 7 bases agree with TRBD1. This CDR3 is 11 amino acids long. Looked up from germline, CDR1 is SGHVS and CDR2 is FNYEAQ. In nucleotides, the CDR3 is TGTGCCAGCAGCTACGGGACAGTCATGGACTTC. It yields the protein CASSYGTVMDF.

The rearrangement links TRBV9 to TRBJ2-7, with 8 bases matching TRBD1. Germline CDR1 SGDLS, CDR2 YYNGEE. This CDR3 spans 14 amino acids. Losses at the gene ends were 6 bases for V and 3 bases for J; bases not matched to a gene: 8. The CDR3 coding sequence is TGTGCCAGCACCCCCGGGACAGGCAACTACGAGCAGTACTTC. Translating it yields CASTPGTGNYEQYF. Full variable domain (missing parts from reference TRBV9 and TRBJ2-7): DSGVTQTPKHLITATGQRVTLRCSPRSGDLSVYWYQQSLDQGLQFLIQYYNGEERAKGNILERFSAQQFPDLHSELNLSSLELGDSALYFCASTPGTGNYEQYFGPGTRLTVT.

This CDR3 reads CASSYTSGRRDTQYF. The CDR3 region has the DNA TGTGCCAGCAGCTACACTAGCGGGAGAAGGGATACGCAGTATTTT. The chain couples TRBV9 to TRBJ2-3; 11 bases align to TRBD2. CDR3 size: 15 residues. Germline lookup yields CDR1 SGDLS and CDR2 YYNGEE. V shed 4 bases, J shed 6 bases, and the junction held 7 bases outside the gene matches.

The V call is TRBV9, the J call TRBJ1-5; tentatively, D is TRBD1 (5 bases). Germline V gene data show CDR1 as SGDLS and CDR2 as YYNGEE. Trimming pared 4 bases from V and 2 bases from J, leaving 10 bases between. The CDR3 extends over 14 amino acids. The CDR3 region has the DNA TGTGCCAGCAGCACCGGGGCTGGCAATCAGCCCCAGCATTTT. Residues: CASSTGAGNQPQHF.

The chain has TRBV7-8 and TRBJ2-7; 8 bases match TRBD1. The CDR3 runs 16 residues. Germline loops: CDR1 SGHVS, CDR2 FQNEAQ. V lost 4 bases to trimming and J lost 1 base; unmatched junction nucleotides: 9. CDR3 region: CASSSKLDRGSYEQYF. DNA of the CDR3: TGTGCCAGCAGCTCAAAACTTGACAGGGGATCCTACGAGCAGTACTTC. Supplemented by reference TRBV7-8 and TRBJ2-7, the full variable domain reads GAGVSQSPRYKVAKRGQDVALRCDPISGHVSLFWYQQALGQGPEFLTYFQNEAQLDKSGLPSDRFFAERPEGSVSTLKIQRTQQEDSAVYLCASSSKLDRGSYEQYFGPGTRLTVT.

V usage is TRBV5-4 and J usage is TRBJ2-5; the D gene could be TRBD1 or TRBD2 (5 bases each). Germline V gene data show CDR1 as SGHNT and CDR2 as YYREEE (reference sequence). The CDR3 has 14 amino acids. Deletions cut 0 bases from V and 5 bases from J, with 11 bases between. The CDR3 DNA reads TGTGCCAGCAGCTTGGGGGGGAACGCGGAGACCCAGTACTTC. Amino acid sequence: CASSLGGNAETQYF.

The chain employs TRBV7-9 and TRBJ1-2; perhaps TRBD1 as D (6 bases). Per the germline V gene, CDR1 is SEHNR and CDR2 is FQNEAQ (reference sequence). V was shortened by 6 bases and J by 1 base, with 15 bases between the two germline ends. The CDR3 is 15 residues long. CDR3 DNA: TGTGCCAGCAGTCGATCAGGGGAGAGTAACTATGGCTACACCTTC. This sequence encodes CASSRSGESNYGYTF. The entire variable domain, with the rest obtained from reference TRBV7-9 and TRBJ1-2, is as follows: DTGVSQNPRHKITKRGQNVTFRCDPISEHNRLYWYRQTLGQGPEFLTYFQNEAQLEKSRLLSDRFSAERPKGSFSTLEIQRTEQGDSAMYLCASSRSGESNYGYTFGSGTRLTVV.

The chain has TRBV7-9 and TRBJ2-7, with D hard to call. The germline CDR1 and CDR2 sequences are SEHNR and FQNEAQ (reference sequence). V was cut by 0 bases and J by 6 bases, with 9 bases left in between. The CDR3 runs to 13 residues. As DNA, the CDR3 is TGTGCCAGCAGCTTAGCGATATCGGGCGAGCAGTACTTC. Its protein is CASSLAISGEQYF.

This clone was recorded only once. The V call is TRBV28, the J call TRBJ1-1, with TRBD1 matching over 7 bases. Germline trimming cut 5 bases from V and 0 bases from J; bases unmatched to any gene: 9. The CDR3 has 16 residues. Per germline, CDR1 MDHEN and CDR2 SYDVKM. CDR3 sequence: CASSPLGQRLNTEAFF. The CDR3 nucleotides are TGTGCCAGCAGTCCCTTGGGACAGCGATTGAACACTGAAGCTTTCTTT.

This clone was recorded only once. This chain uses TRBV5-1 with TRBJ2-1; no firm D call. Between the trimmed V and J ends, which lost 4 bases and 3 bases, there was a span of 11 bases. Germline CDR1 reads SGHRS; CDR2 reads YFSETQ. This CDR3 region has 14 residues. CDR3 region: CASSQARDYNEQFF. CDR3 nucleotides: TGCGCCAGCAGCCAAGCCCGAGACTACAATGAGCAGTTCTTC.

This chain uses TRBV19 with TRBJ2-7, with TRBD2 matching 14 bases. Trimming took 6 bases from V and 3 from J; bases not matched to a gene: 10. The germline gives CDR1 LNHDA, CDR2 SQIVND (reference sequence). The CDR3 length is 17 residues. The CDR3 reads CASSVGGLAGEIYEQYF. CDR3 coding DNA: TGTGCCAGTAGCGTGGGGGGACTAGCGGGAGAGATCTACGAGCAGTACTTC. The whole variable domain, remainder taken from reference TRBV19 and TRBJ2-7, is DGGITQSPKYLFRKEGQNVTLSCEQNLNHDAMYWYRQDPGQGLRLIYYSQIVNDFQKGDIAEGYSVSREKKESFPLTVTSAQKNPTAFYLCASSVGGLAGEIYEQYFGPGTRLTVT.

The chain carries TRBV10-3 and TRBJ1-2; the D is unclear. Per germline, CDR1 ENHRY and CDR2 SYGVKD. Trimming took 7 bases from V and 7 from J, leaving 16 bases between them. The CDR3 has 13 residues. DNA for the CDR3: TGTGCCATCACCCTGGGGAACTTTCTTGGCTACACCTTC. Its translation: CAITLGNFLGYTF.

This chain joins TRBV7-9 and TRBJ1-1, with D unclear. Per germline, CDR1 SEHNR and CDR2 FQNEAQ (reference sequence). Trimming pared 4 bases from V and 4 bases from J, leaving 13 bases between. The CDR3 is 14 amino acids. Here the CDR3 reads CASSYRGRSTEAFF. In DNA, the CDR3 is TGTGCCAGCAGCTACCGGGGAAGGTCCACTGAAGCTTTCTTT.

This clone was picked up one time. This sequence joins TRBV28 and TRBJ1-5; 7 bases line up with TRBD1. Looked up from germline, CDR1 is MDHEN and CDR2 is SYDVKM. The CDR3 covers 15 residues. The ends lost 1 base at V and 8 bases at J; junction bases unmatched: 8. CDR3 region: CASSLSLGTDKPQHF. The CDR3 DNA is TGTGCCAGCAGTTTATCGCTGGGGACAGATAAGCCCCAGCATTTT.

The chain carries TRBV28 and TRBJ1-5; D remains unclear. This CDR3 has 15 amino acids. V lost 0 bases, J lost 0 bases, and 6 bases lay in between. The germline CDR1 and CDR2 sequences are MDHEN and SYDVKM. CDR3 amino acids: CASSLWRVSNQPQHF. Written as DNA, the CDR3 is TGTGCCAGCAGTTTATGGCGGGTTAGCAATCAGCCCCAGCATTTT.

V gene TRBV7-8 combines with J gene TRBJ2-4; D unresolved. Germline CDR1 SGHVS, CDR2 FQNEAQ. The CDR3 is made up of 15 amino acids. V lost 1 base and J lost 2, with 9 bases in between. DNA of the CDR3: TGTGCCAGCAGCTTAGATGTCGTGACCAAAAACATTCAGTACTTC. Protein sequence: CASSLDVVTKNIQYF.

The chain recombines TRBV18 with TRBJ2-1; D is unresolved. V gave up 3 bases and J gave up 0 bases, with 18 bases separating them. The length of the CDR3 is 18 residues. Per the germline V gene, CDR1 is KGHSH and CDR2 is LQKENI. The CDR3 here is CASSPRLVTATSYNEQFF. The CDR3 nucleotides read TGTGCCAGCTCACCCCGTTTAGTAACGGCTACCTCCTACAATGAGCAGTTCTTC.

The chain carries TRBV13 and TRBJ1-1, with D uncertain. V was shortened by 4 bases and J by 6 bases, with 15 bases between the two germline ends. The CDR3 is 14 amino acids. Germline assignment: CDR1 PRHDT and CDR2 FYEKMQ (reference sequence). In DNA, the CDR3 is TGTGCCAGCAGCTCCCGGGAAAGAACCCCTGAAGCTTTCTTT. Its protein is CASSSRERTPEAFF.